This T cell receptor beta chain was sequenced during a study of shared clonotypes between healthy human individuals. Repertoires were generated with immunoSEQ multiplex PCR, while TCRdb's copy carries only in-frame clones and drops some. The sample lists around 2.1 million clones, roughly 91% occurring once. CD45RO-negative, CCR7-positively selected cells formed the naive CD8 fraction, excluding terminally differentiated effector memory CD45RA+ cells. Germline V lookup: CDR1 GTSNPN, CDR2 SVGIG (reference sequence). The CDR3 runs to 15 residues. Trimming took 5 bases from V and 1 from J, leaving 15 bases between them.

This receptor was obtained from a young man in good health. Some clones in this sample may be carry-over from other donors' samples. The sample taken for sequencing was naive CD8+ T cells from PBMCs. V gene TRBV30 combines with J gene TRBJ1-5; no clear D gene. CDR3 region: CAWGEGPISNQPQHF. The CDR3 DNA is TGTGCCTGGGGTGAAGGGCCTATAAGCAATCAGCCCCAGCATTTT. Full variable domain (outside the CDR3, taken from reference TRBV30 and TRBJ1-5): SQTIHQWPATLVQPVGSPLSLECTVEGTSNPNLYWYRQAAGRGLQLLFYSVGIGQISSEVPQNLSASRPQDRQFILSSKKLLLSDSGFYLCAWGEGPISNQPQHFGDGTRLSIL.